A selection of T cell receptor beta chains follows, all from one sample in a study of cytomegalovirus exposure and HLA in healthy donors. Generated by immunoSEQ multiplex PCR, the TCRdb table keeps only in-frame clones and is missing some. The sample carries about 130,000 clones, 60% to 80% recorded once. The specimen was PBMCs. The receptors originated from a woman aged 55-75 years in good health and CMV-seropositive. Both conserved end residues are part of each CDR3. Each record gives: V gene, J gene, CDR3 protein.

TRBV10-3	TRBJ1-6	CAISFGPVNNSPLHF
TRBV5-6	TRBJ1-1	CASNLNTEAFF
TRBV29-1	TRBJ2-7	CSGALGREQYF
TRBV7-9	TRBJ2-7	CASSLGGQGYEQYF
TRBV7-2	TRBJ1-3	CASSLHGLSGNTIYF
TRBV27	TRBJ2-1	CASRLAGGHNEQFF
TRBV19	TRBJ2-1	CASSIGPLESSYNEQFF
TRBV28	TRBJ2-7	CATLLSGSSYEQYF
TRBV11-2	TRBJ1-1	CASSLTLTGAMSEAFF
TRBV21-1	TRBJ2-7	CASSKAGGPYEQYF
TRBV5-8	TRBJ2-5	CASSRDSYQETQYF
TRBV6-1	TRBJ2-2	CASNSGGTGGELFF
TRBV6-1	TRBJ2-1	CATLRGQVTYNEQFF